This T cell receptor beta chain was retrieved from a study of blood T cell repertoires in COVID-19. V gave up 3 bases and J gave up 6 bases; unmatched junction bases: 7. This CDR3 is built from 15 residues. Germline CDR1 and CDR2: MNHEY and SMNVEV (reference sequence). Only in-frame clones appear in the TCRdb table, and some are missing; sequencing was by immunoSEQ multiplex PCR. The sample consists of around 310,000 clones, 90% of them appearing once. The sequence came from a woman in her forties with COVID-19, enrolled during active disease. The sample consisted of peripheral blood. This sequence joins TRBV27 and TRBJ2-3; 9 bases map to TRBD1. The CDR3 nucleotides read TGTGCCAGCAGTTTTCATCGGACAGGGGTGGATACGCAGTATTTT. This encodes CASSFHRTGVDTQYF.